The clone carrying this T cell receptor beta chain was counted once. The data derive from a study of blood T cell repertoires in COVID-19. Overall study: The United States, Italy and Spain provided the acute and convalescent COVID-19 samples. PBMCs, B-cell-depleted T cells, or T cells provided the cDNA or gDNA that made up the material.

The method was immunoSEQ multiplex PCR; TCRdb's version includes in-frame clones alone and lacks a portion of them. Of about 99,000 clones in the sample, roughly 80% were seen once. V lost 7 bases to trimming and J lost 1 base, with 10 bases between them. The CDR3 totals 14 residues. Germline values: CDR1 LNHDA, CDR2 SQIVND (reference sequence). The chain is built from TRBV19 and TRBJ2-2; possible D gene TRBD1, 5 bases. The specimen sequenced was peripheral blood. This TCR came from a human donor in a cohort sampled during active COVID-19. The CDR3 here is CASIRVWNTGELFF. CDR3 bases: TGTGCCAGTATCAGGGTTTGGAACACCGGGGAGCTGTTTTTT.